The 25 T cell receptor beta chains below all came from one sample that was sequenced in a study of Ad26.COV2.S vaccination and SARS-CoV-2 variants. Treatment meaning: some 20 received Ad26.COV2.S at low or high dose, single or two shots; 5 received placebo; per-sample allocation not given. Collection of samples fell on day 63 after the first vaccine or placebo injection. Sequenced by immunoSEQ multiplex PCR; TCRdb stores in-frame clones only, minus some. In the table there are 200,000 to 300,000 clones, approximately 88% of which are singletons. This sample comprised peripheral blood, obtained in a trial of Ad26.COV2.S vaccine versus placebo. These receptors originate from a person aged 18 to 65 who received the Ad26.COV2.S COVID-19 vaccine or a placebo.

The V call is TRBV24-1, the J call TRBJ1-2; no definite D call. V shed 1 base and J shed 6 bases, with 8 bases lying between them. The CDR3 has 13 residues. Germline assignment: CDR1 KGHDR and CDR2 SFDVKD. This CDR3 is CATSDLRMDGYTF. The CDR3 DNA reads TGTGCCACCAGTGATTTAAGAATGGATGGCTACACCTTC.

The CDR3 region is CASRPYSNQPQHF. In DNA, the CDR3 is TGTGCCAGCCGCCCCTATAGCAATCAGCCCCAGCATTTT. The chain joins TRBV6-5 to TRBJ1-5; D unclear. The germline V gene has CDR1 MNHEY and CDR2 SVGAGI. Trimming took 8 bases from V and 0 from J, leaving 8 bases between them. The CDR3 spans 13 residues.

This clone was found once. This chain uses TRBV5-1 with TRBJ2-2, with TRBD1 matching 11 bases. J was trimmed by 4 bases and V by 4 bases; bases with no gene match: 6. CDR1 is SGHRS, CDR2 YFSETQ, per germline. This CDR3 spans 16 amino acids. Here the CDR3 DNA reads TGCGCCAGCAGCATTGGACAGGGGGCGAGCACCGGGGAGCTGTTTTTT. This translates into CASSIGQGASTGELFF.

The J gene is TRBJ2-2, the V gene TRBV18; D not resolved. From germline, CDR1 is KGHSH and CDR2 LQKENI. This CDR3 has 15 residues. Trimming left V 1 base short and J 0 bases short, with 6 bases between. The CDR3 loop reads CASSPRQANTGELFF. The CDR3 DNA reads TGTGCCAGCTCACCACGCCAGGCGAACACCGGGGAGCTGTTTTTT.

This chain joins TRBV27 and TRBJ2-1, with 12 bases fitting TRBD2. V trimming: 5 bases; J trimming: 7 bases; junction bases outside the gene matches: 3. The CDR3 contains 14 residues. Germline CDR1 reads MNHEY; CDR2 reads SMNVEV (reference sequence). The CDR3 reads CASSLTSGRNEQFF. The CDR3 nucleotides read TGTGCCAGCAGTCTGACTAGCGGGAGAAATGAGCAGTTCTTC.

The chain employs TRBV28 and TRBJ1-5; D unclear. Trimming left V 2 bases short and J 1 base short, with 21 bases between. Germline CDR1 MDHEN, CDR2 SYDVKM. CDR3 length: 19 residues. The CDR3, as DNA: TGTGCCAGCAGTTTACTGCAAATTAAGGGATCCAGAAGCAATCAGCCCCAGCATTTT. It translates to CASSLLQIKGSRSNQPQHF. The full variable domain, its missing parts supplied by reference TRBV28 and TRBJ1-5, is DVKVTQSSRYLVKRTGEKVFLECVQDMDHENMFWYRQDPGLGLRLIYFSYDVKMKEKGDIPEGYSVSREKKERFSLILESASTNQTSMYLCASSLLQIKGSRSNQPQHFGDGTRLSIL.

V and J are TRBV11-1 and TRBJ2-7; the match to TRBD1 covers 11 bases. The V gene end was trimmed by 7 bases and the J gene end by 8 bases; junction bases not matched to a gene: 13. CDR1 and CDR2 (germline): SGHAT, FQDESV (reference sequence). The CDR3 covers 15 residues. Written as DNA, the CDR3 is TGTGCCAGCACCCTACGCCGGGACAGGGGGGATAAGCAGTACTTC. This codes for CASTLRRDRGDKQYF.

This rearrangement joins TRBV6-5 to TRBJ2-7, with a possible D match to TRBD2 (6 bases). The germline V gene has CDR1 MNHEY and CDR2 SVGAGI. The CDR3 runs 14 residues. The germline V and J ends were trimmed by 5 bases and 1 base, with 12 bases remaining between them. Written as DNA, the CDR3 is TGTGCCAGCAGTCCCCGGGACTTGTCCTACGAGCAGTACTTC. This encodes CASSPRDLSYEQYF.

The V and J genes are TRBV6-4 and TRBJ2-1, with 9 nucleotides matching TRBD2. CDR1 MRHNA and CDR2 SNTAGT come from the germline V gene. Trimming cost V 3 bases and J 10 bases; bases outside gene matches: 4. This CDR3 comprises 13 residues. CDR3 in amino acids: CASSELAGLEQFF. The DNA for the CDR3 is TGTGCCAGCAGTGAACTAGCGGGCCTAGAGCAGTTCTTC.

The chain employs TRBV24-1 and TRBJ2-1; 9 nucleotides align to TRBD1. This CDR3 region has 15 residues. After removal of 2 bases from V and 6 bases from J, the junction contained 4 bases not matched to a gene. The V gene's germline CDR1 is KGHDR and CDR2 SFDVKD. The CDR3 sequence is CATSDWDRVINEQFF. The DNA for the CDR3 is TGTGCCACCAGTGATTGGGACAGGGTGATCAATGAGCAGTTCTTC.

The rearrangement uses TRBV11-2 and TRBJ2-1; tentative D call: TRBD2 (5 bases). Per germline, CDR1 SGHAT and CDR2 FQNNGV. The CDR3 sequence is 17 residues long. The germline V and J ends were trimmed by 4 bases and 3 bases, with 19 bases remaining between them. The CDR3 DNA follows: TGTGCCAGCAGCTCCCACAAACTTGGCGGGTTCTACAATGAGCAGTTCTTC. Amino acids: CASSSHKLGGFYNEQFF.

This chain connects TRBV7-9 to TRBJ2-1; D is perhaps TRBD1 (5 bases). Trimming left V 4 bases short and J 1 base short, with 14 bases between. Germline lookup yields CDR1 SEHNR and CDR2 FQNEAQ (reference sequence). The CDR3 extends over 16 amino acids. Here the CDR3 reads CASSSVGRESYNEQFF. CDR3 in DNA: TGTGCCAGCAGCTCCGTCGGCAGGGAATCCTACAATGAGCAGTTCTTC.

The chain carries TRBV10-3 and TRBJ2-3; 8 bases fit TRBD1. The trim removed 4 bases at V and 5 bases at J, leaving 17 bases unmatched. CDR1 is ENHRY, CDR2 SYGVKD, per germline. There are 18 residues in the CDR3. CDR3 protein: CAISAFLKEDRGGDTQYF. The CDR3 DNA sequence: TGTGCCATCAGTGCATTTCTCAAAGAAGACAGGGGAGGAGATACGCAGTATTTT.

CDR3 in amino acids: CASSYPPYRERGNQPQHF. The DNA for the CDR3 is TGTGCCAGCAGTTACCCGCCTTACAGGGAGAGGGGCAATCAGCCCCAGCATTTT. The chain couples TRBV6-2 or TRBV6-3 to TRBJ1-5; maybe TRBD1 (6 bases). The CDR3 is 18 residues long. Looked up from germline, CDR1 is MNHEY and CDR2 is SVGEGT. V lost 2 bases and J lost 2, with 19 bases in between.

The chain joins TRBV27 to TRBJ1-1; tentative D call: TRBD1 (6 bases). The CDR3 sequence is 14 residues long. Germline V gives CDR1 MNHEY, CDR2 SMNVEV (reference sequence). V lost 2 bases and J lost 4, with 11 bases in between. The CDR3: CASSLGGGLTEAFF. CDR3 sequence (DNA): TGTGCCAGCAGTTTAGGGGGGGGGCTCACTGAAGCTTTCTTT.

V usage is TRBV13 and J usage is TRBJ2-2; D is unclear. CDR3 length: 21 residues. V shed 1 base and J shed 1 base, with 25 bases lying between them. Germline-derived CDR1 and CDR2 are PRHDT and FYEKMQ (reference sequence). CDR3 sequence reads: CASSLVARLELSELNTGELFF. CDR3 nucleotide sequence: TGTGCCAGCAGCTTAGTAGCCCGATTAGAATTAAGCGAACTGAACACCGGGGAGCTGTTTTTT. Full variable domain (remainder filled in from reference TRBV13 and TRBJ2-2): AAGVIQSPRHLIKEKRETATLKCYPIPRHDTVYWYQQGPGQDPQFLISFYEKMQSDKGSIPDRFSAQQFSDYHSELNMSSLELGDSALYFCASSLVARLELSELNTGELFFGEGSRLTVL.

This chain links TRBV5-1 with TRBJ2-1, with D tentatively TRBD1 (6 bases). Germline V gives CDR1 SGHRS, CDR2 YFSETQ. Trimming stripped 6 bases from V and 9 bases from J, with 19 bases between. This CDR3 is built from 14 residues. The CDR3, as DNA: TGCGCCAGCACCGGAACCCTACAGGGCTCTGAGCAGTTCTTC. This translates into CASTGTLQGSEQFF.

This clone has only a few counts. The V gene is TRBV28, the J gene TRBJ2-7; tentative D call: TRBD1 (5 bases). The V end was cut by 6 bases, the J end by 7 bases, with 16 bases between. The CDR3 length is 13 residues. Germline lookup yields CDR1 MDHEN and CDR2 SYDVKM. Here the CDR3 DNA reads TGTGCCAGCAGAGCCTCAGGGTTGGGAGAGCAGTACTTC. It yields the protein CASRASGLGEQYF.

This clone was seen a handful of times. The chain links TRBV28 to TRBJ1-6; D is possibly TRBD1 (5 bases). The CDR3 covers 13 residues. Trimming removed 2 bases at V and 10 bases at J, with 9 bases between. CDR1 and CDR2 (germline): MDHEN, SYDVKM. The CDR3 sequence is CASSLRGRSPLHF. The DNA for the CDR3 is TGTGCCAGCAGTTTAAGGGGAAGATCACCCCTCCACTTT.

The CDR3 protein is CASSRPGGGEQFF. The CDR3 DNA reads as TGTGCCAGCAGCCGCCCGGGGGGCGGTGAGCAGTTCTTC. The chain has TRBV28 and TRBJ2-1; maybe TRBD2 (7 bases). CDR1 and CDR2 (germline): MDHEN, SYDVKM. V gave up 6 bases and J gave up 9 bases, with 15 bases separating them. This CDR3 contains 13 residues.

The chain links TRBV7-3 to TRBJ2-1; D is unclear. Trimming took off 6 bases at V and 3 bases at J, with 12 bases between the two ends. The germline gives CDR1 SGHTA, CDR2 FQGTGA. The CDR3 has 14 residues. The CDR3 DNA is TGTGCCAGCAGTCTACTGGCGAACTACAATGAGCAGTTCTTC. Its protein product is CASSLLANYNEQFF.

The count of this clone is one. The chain joins TRBV28 to TRBJ1-5; TRBD1 matches 12 bases. Germline lookup yields CDR1 MDHEN and CDR2 SYDVKM. This CDR3 has 15 amino acids. V was clipped by 5 bases and J by 11 bases; unmatched bases: 10. CDR3 DNA: TGTGCCAGCAGTCTTTCCGGGACAGGGGGCTCGGCCCAGCATTTT. This translates into CASSLSGTGGSAQHF.

This chain links TRBV3-1 (or the pseudogene TRBV3-2) with TRBJ2-5; 12 bases align to TRBD2. The length of the CDR3 is 16 residues. V lost 0 bases to trimming and J lost 4 bases; unmatched junction nucleotides: 3. Germline assignment: CDR1 LGHDT and CDR2 YNNKEL (reference sequence). The chain's CDR3 is CASSQELAGGRETQYF. The CDR3 bases are TGTGCCAGCAGCCAAGAGCTAGCGGGAGGGCGAGAGACCCAGTACTTC.

The V and J genes are TRBV28 and TRBJ1-2; D possibly corresponds to TRBD1 (6 bases). V was trimmed by 1 base and J by 4 bases, leaving 13 bases between them. Germline assignment: CDR1 MDHEN and CDR2 SYDVKM. The CDR3 spans 15 residues. The CDR3 region has the DNA TGTGCCAGCAGTTTATCTCGTACAGGGATCTATGGCTACACCTTC. It is translated as CASSLSRTGIYGYTF.

Comments on this clone: This sample also contains other DNA sequences that code for the same CDR3. CDR3 region: CASSLDSSYEQYF. The CDR3 DNA is TGTGCCAGCAGCCTCGACAGCTCCTACGAGCAGTACTTC. The chain recombines TRBV28 with TRBJ2-7; tentatively, D is TRBD1 (5 bases). Germline V gives CDR1 MDHEN, CDR2 SYDVKM. The ends were cut back, 6 bases at V and 0 bases at J, with 9 bases in the middle. This CDR3 is 13 amino acids long.